This T cell receptor (beta chain) was recorded in a study of cytomegalovirus exposure and HLA in healthy donors. Primers for the PCR totalled 60 Vbeta and 13 Jbeta. Libraries were prepared by immunoSEQ multiplex PCR; TCRdb keeps only in-frame clonotypes and omits some of them. The sample consists of about 170,000 clones, 65% to 85% of them appearing once. About this clone: Its specificity is not known.

Germline values: CDR1 SNHLY, CDR2 FYNNEI. This CDR3 is built from 13 residues. General study points: Follow-up analysis later connected one missense variant in DCLRE1C with trimming of TCR beta V- and J-genes. In vitro data verified a few CMV-associated chains as specific for CMV antigens. For most subjects, TCR beta sequences were reported to predict HLA-A and HLA-B alleles with accuracy.

This rearrangement joins TRBV2 to TRBJ2-5; 8 positions match TRBD2. Sequences were obtained from PBMCs. This TCR derives from a male donor in good health and CMV-seronegative. CDR3 sequence reads: CAVTSGPQETQYF. DNA of the CDR3: TGTGCAGTCACTAGCGGACCACAAGAGACCCAGTACTTC.